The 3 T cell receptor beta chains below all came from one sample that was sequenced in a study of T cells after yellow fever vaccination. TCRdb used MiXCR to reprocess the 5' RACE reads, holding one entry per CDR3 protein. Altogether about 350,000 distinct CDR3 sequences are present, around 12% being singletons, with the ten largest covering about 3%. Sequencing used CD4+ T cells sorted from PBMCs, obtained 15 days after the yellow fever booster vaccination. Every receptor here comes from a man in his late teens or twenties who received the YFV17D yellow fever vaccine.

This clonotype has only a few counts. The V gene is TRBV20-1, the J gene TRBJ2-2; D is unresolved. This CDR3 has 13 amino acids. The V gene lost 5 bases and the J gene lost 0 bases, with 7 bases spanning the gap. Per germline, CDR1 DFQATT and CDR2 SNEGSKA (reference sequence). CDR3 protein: CSAWTTNTGELFF. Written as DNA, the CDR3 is TGCAGTGCTTGGACCACGAACACCGGGGAGCTGTTTTTT.

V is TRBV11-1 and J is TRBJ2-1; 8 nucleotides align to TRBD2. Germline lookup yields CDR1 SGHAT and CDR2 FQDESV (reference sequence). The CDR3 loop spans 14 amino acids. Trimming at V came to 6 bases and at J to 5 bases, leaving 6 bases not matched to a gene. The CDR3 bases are TGTGCCAGCAGTGGGGGGACTAGTGACAATGAGCAGTTCTTC. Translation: CASSGGTSDNEQFF.

The DNA for the CDR3 is TGTGCCAGCAGCGCCGTCGGGACGGGATATGGCTACACCTTC. Translating gives CASSAVGTGYGYTF. This chain joins TRBV9 and TRBJ1-2, with D perhaps TRBD1 (5 bases). Trimming shortened V by 3 bases and J by 5 bases, and 14 bases separated the two germline ends. This CDR3 region has 14 residues. CDR1 is SGDLS and CDR2 is YYNGEE in the germline V gene.